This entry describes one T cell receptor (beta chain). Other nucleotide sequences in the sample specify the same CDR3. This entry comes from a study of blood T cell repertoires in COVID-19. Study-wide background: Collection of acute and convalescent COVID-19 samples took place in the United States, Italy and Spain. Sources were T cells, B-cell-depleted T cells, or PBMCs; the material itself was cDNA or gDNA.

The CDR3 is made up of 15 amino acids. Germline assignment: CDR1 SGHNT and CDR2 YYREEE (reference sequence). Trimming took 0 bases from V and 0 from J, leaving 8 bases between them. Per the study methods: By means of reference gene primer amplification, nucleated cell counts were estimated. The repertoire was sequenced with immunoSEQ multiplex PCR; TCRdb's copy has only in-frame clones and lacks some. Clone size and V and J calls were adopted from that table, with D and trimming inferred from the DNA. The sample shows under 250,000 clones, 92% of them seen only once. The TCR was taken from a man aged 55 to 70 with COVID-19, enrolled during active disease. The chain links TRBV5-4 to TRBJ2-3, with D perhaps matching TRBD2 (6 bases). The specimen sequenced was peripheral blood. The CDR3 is CASSLGSGSTDTQYF. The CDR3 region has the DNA TGTGCCAGCAGCTTGGGAAGCGGGAGCACAGATACGCAGTATTTT.